The next 27 T cell receptor beta chains were all read from a single sample in a study of shared clonotypes between healthy human individuals. Using immunoSEQ multiplex PCR, the repertoire was profiled, and TCRdb retains in-frame clones only, with some absent. The profile shows roughly 2.2 million clones, 93% of them singletons. The sequenced sample was naive CD4+ T cells from PBMCs. The subset here: CD45RA+ positively selected. These receptors originate from a young man in good health. Some clones in this sample may be carry-over from other donors' samples.

The CDR3 is CASSLNPSGSAAGELFF. In nucleotides, the CDR3 is TGCGCCAGCAGCCTAAACCCCAGCGGGAGTGCCGCCGGGGAGCTGTTTTTT. The rearrangement uses TRBV4-3 and TRBJ2-2; 8 nucleotides line up with TRBD2. Germline V gene lookup returns CDR1 LGHNA and CDR2 YSLEER. V dropped 4 bases and J dropped 6; count of bases not matched to a gene: 13. The length of the CDR3 is 17 residues.

The CDR3 nucleotides read TGTGCCAGCAGCGTAGGTTTGTCGGCCGCTAACACTGAAGCTTTCTTT. It translates to CASSVGLSAANTEAFF. The genes are TRBV9 and TRBJ1-1; D is unclear. This CDR3 spans 16 amino acids. Germline loops: CDR1 SGDLS, CDR2 YYNGEE. V was clipped by 0 bases and J by 2 bases, with 14 bases between them.

The chain recombines TRBV27 with TRBJ2-1; 7 bases map to TRBD1. The junction had 7 bases not matched to a gene; V was cut back by 8 bases and J by 6 bases. Per the germline V gene, CDR1 is MNHEY and CDR2 is SMNVEV (reference sequence). The CDR3 spans 13 residues. CDR3 region: CASRRQGGNEQFF. The CDR3 bases are TGTGCCAGCCGACGACAGGGTGGCAATGAGCAGTTCTTC.

The chain carries TRBV7-2 and TRBJ1-2, with 10 bases fitting TRBD1. Germline V CDR1 and CDR2: SGHTA, FQGNSA. J lost 8 bases, V lost 5 bases, and 11 bases had no gene match. The CDR3 has 15 residues. CDR3 loop: CASSAWDRGAVGYTF. The CDR3 DNA reads TGTGCCAGCAGCGCCTGGGACAGGGGTGCGGTAGGCTACACCTTC. Variable domain in full (rest from reference TRBV7-2 and TRBJ1-2): GAGVSQSPSNKVTEKGKDVELRCDPISGHTALYWYRQSLGQGLEFLIYFQGNSAPDKSGLPSDRFSAERTGGSVSTLTIQRTQQEDSAVYLCASSAWDRGAVGYTFGSGTRLTVV.

V and J are TRBV9 and TRBJ2-7, with TRBD2 identical over 9 bases. CDR3 size: 15 residues. Germline V gene data show CDR1 as SGDLS and CDR2 as YYNGEE. The V segment lost 4 bases and the J segment 0 bases; nucleotides outside the gene matches: 5. The CDR3 loop is CASSLLAGFSYEQYF. Here the CDR3 DNA reads TGTGCCAGCAGCCTTCTAGCGGGATTCTCCTACGAGCAGTACTTC.

The rearrangement joins TRBV28 to TRBJ1-2; D unresolved. Between the trimmed V and J ends, which lost 6 bases and 10 bases, there was a span of 24 bases. Germline loops: CDR1 MDHEN, CDR2 SYDVKM. The CDR3 runs to 15 residues. As DNA, the CDR3 is TGTGCCAGCAGCCCCCGGACCGGGCCTCCTCTTTCCTACACCTTC. Translation gives CASSPRTGPPLSYTF.

A word on this clone: This sample includes further DNA sequences coding for the same CDR3. V usage is TRBV18 and J usage is TRBJ1-1; D may be TRBD1 (5 bases). V lost 4 bases and J lost 1, with 7 bases in between. The CDR3 length is 13 residues. The germline V gene encodes CDR1 KGHSH and CDR2 LQKENI. The DNA of the CDR3 is TGTGCCAGCTCACAAGGGGCGAACACTGAAGCTTTCTTT. This encodes CASSQGANTEAFF.

The chain recombines TRBV25-1 with TRBJ2-3, with D uncertain. The germline V gene has CDR1 MGHDK and CDR2 SYGVNS. The CDR3 runs 12 residues. Deletions cut 3 bases from V and 4 bases from J, with 5 bases between. CDR3 DNA: TGTGCCAGCAGTGAGGTGCCAGATACGCAGTATTTT. It yields the protein CASSEVPDTQYF. The complete variable domain, with remaining parts taken from reference TRBV25-1 and TRBJ2-3, reads EADIYQTPRYLVIGTGKKITLECSQTMGHDKMYWYQQDPGMELHLIHYSYGVNSTEKGDLSSESTVSRIRTEHFPLTLESARPSHTSQYLCASSEVPDTQYFGPGTRLTVL.

As to this clone: This sample includes further DNA sequences coding for the same CDR3. The chain recombines TRBV9 with TRBJ1-1; D remains unclear. The V end lost 2 bases, the J end lost 1 base, and 6 bases lay between the germline ends. CDR1 is SGDLS, CDR2 YYNGEE, per germline. CDR3 length: 13 amino acids. As DNA, the CDR3 is TGTGCCAGCAGCGTGGCGGGGAACACTGAAGCTTTCTTT. The encoded protein is CASSVAGNTEAFF.

The V and J genes are TRBV29-1 and TRBJ2-1, with 7 positions matching TRBD2. V shed 7 bases, J shed 9 bases, and the junction held 15 bases outside the gene matches. This CDR3 is 14 amino acids long. Germline CDR1 is SQVTM and CDR2 is ANQGSEA. The DNA for the CDR3 is TGCAGCGGCTTGGGGGGTCAGCGGGAACTTGAGCAGTTCTTC. Encoded protein: CSGLGGQRELEQFF.

The genes are TRBV28 and TRBJ2-4, with TRBD2 as a possible D gene (6 bases). Trimming cost V 3 bases and J 3 bases, with 12 bases left between them. The CDR3 is made up of 15 amino acids. Per germline, CDR1 MDHEN and CDR2 SYDVKM. This chain's CDR3 is CASSFRGFDKNIQYF. Here the CDR3 DNA reads TGTGCCAGCAGTTTTCGGGGGTTTGACAAAAACATTCAGTACTTC.

The rearrangement uses TRBV2 and TRBJ1-2; D might be TRBD1 (5 bases). This CDR3 has 15 residues. CDR1 is SNHLY and CDR2 is FYNNEI in the germline V gene. V was cut by 5 bases and J by 5 bases, with 18 bases left in between. CDR3 DNA: TGTGCCAGCAGTTTTGTGGGGCTAGGGTCGTATGGCTACACCTTC. Its translation: CASSFVGLGSYGYTF.

A note on this clone: Other DNA sequences in the same sample also yield this CDR3. This CDR3 is CSARLSEQFF. The CDR3 DNA reads as TGCAGTGCTAGACTAAGTGAGCAGTTCTTC. The V and J genes are TRBV20-1 and TRBJ2-1; D uncertain. This CDR3 region has 10 residues. Germline V gives CDR1 DFQATT, CDR2 SNEGSKA (reference sequence). Trimming stripped 2 bases from V and 9 bases from J, with 5 bases between.

About this clone: At the DNA level, this CDR3 is encoded by other sequences in the same sample as well. The chain recombines TRBV5-1 with TRBJ1-2; D is ambiguous. V gave up 0 bases and J gave up 2 bases, with 5 bases separating them. The germline CDR1 and CDR2 sequences are SGHRS and YFSETQ. The CDR3 contains 13 residues. CDR3 sequence reads: CASSLAENYGYTF. CDR3 DNA: TGCGCCAGCAGCTTGGCCGAGAACTATGGCTACACCTTC.

The V gene is TRBV7-2, the J gene TRBJ1-4; D perhaps matches TRBD1 (5 bases). The ends were cut back, 2 bases at V and 7 bases at J, with 8 bases in the middle. The CDR3 loop spans 13 amino acids. From germline, CDR1 is SGHTA and CDR2 FQGNSA. The CDR3 loop reads CASSLMGTEKLFF. CDR3 DNA: TGTGCCAGCAGCTTAATGGGGACTGAAAAACTGTTTTTT.

The rearrangement joins TRBV28 to TRBJ2-5; 10 bases agree with TRBD2. Germline lookup yields CDR1 MDHEN and CDR2 SYDVKM. The J segment lost 1 base and the V segment lost 5 bases, leaving 4 bases of the junction unmatched. The CDR3 extends over 15 amino acids. CDR3 residues: CASSAGTSVQETQYF. The CDR3 bases are TGTGCCAGCAGTGCCGGGACTAGCGTCCAAGAGACCCAGTACTTC. The full variable domain, in which reference TRBV28 and TRBJ2-5 provide the parts outside the CDR3, is DVKVTQSSRYLVKRTGEKVFLECVQDMDHENMFWYRQDPGLGLRLIYFSYDVKMKEKGDIPEGYSVSREKKERFSLILESASTNQTSMYLCASSAGTSVQETQYFGPGTRLLVL.

The chain has TRBV7-9 and TRBJ2-7, with D possibly matching TRBD1 (6 bases). The CDR3 totals 13 residues. V was trimmed by 6 bases and J by 6 bases, leaving 15 bases between them. Germline assignment: CDR1 SEHNR and CDR2 FQNEAQ (reference sequence). CDR3 nucleotides: TGTGCCAGCAGTCCAGGGGTAGGGAGCGAGCAGTACTTC. Encoded protein: CASSPGVGSEQYF.

This clone was recorded once. This specimen includes other DNA sequences encoding the same CDR3. J is TRBJ1-5 and V is TRBV5-1; D is ambiguous. The length of the CDR3 is 13 residues. Germline V CDR1 and CDR2: SGHRS, YFSETQ. The V end was cut by 0 bases, the J end by 5 bases, with 6 bases between. Here the CDR3 reads CASSLGGDQPQHF. DNA of the CDR3: TGCGCCAGCAGCTTGGGTGGAGATCAGCCCCAGCATTTT.

Of note for this clone: One junction end does not reproduce the germline sequence, and a read error may be involved. This chain joins TRBV6-1 and TRBJ2-7, with 7 bases aligning to TRBD1. The germline CDR1 and CDR2 sequences are MNHNS and SASEGT. The CDR3 runs 12 residues. CDR3 in amino acids: CASSEGPGTEFF. In DNA form, the CDR3 reads TGTGCCAGCAGTGAAGGGCCAGGGACAGAGTTCTTC.

The chain uses TRBV9 and TRBJ2-2, with TRBD2 as a possible D gene (8 bases). The CDR3 has 20 amino acids. The ends were cut back, 4 bases at V and 3 bases at J, with 28 bases in the middle. Looked up from germline, CDR1 is SGDLS and CDR2 is YYNGEE. The CDR3 DNA is TGTGCCAGCAGCCCCAGGGGGGCTAGCGGGCATAATGGCGACACCGGGGAGCTGTTTTTT. Protein: CASSPRGASGHNGDTGELFF.

The chain uses TRBV4-1 and TRBJ1-1; no definite D call. Per the germline V gene, CDR1 is MGHRA and CDR2 is YSYEKL. Trimming left V 1 base short and J 2 bases short, with 8 bases between. The length of the CDR3 is 14 residues. This chain's CDR3 is CASSQARFNTEAFF. CDR3 DNA: TGCGCCAGCAGCCAAGCACGGTTTAACACTGAAGCTTTCTTT.

The chain is built from TRBV2 and TRBJ2-1; D is unclear. The V gene's germline CDR1 is SNHLY and CDR2 FYNNEI. The CDR3 length is 14 residues. Trimming left V 5 bases short and J 14 bases short, with 22 bases between. The CDR3 coding sequence is TGTGCCAGCAGTCTGACGAATAGTGGGCCGTCGGAGTTCTTC. Translation: CASSLTNSGPSEFF. Complete variable domain (other parts from reference TRBV2 and TRBJ2-1): EPEVTQTPSHQVTQMGQEVILRCVPISNHLYFYWYRQILGQKVEFLVSFYNNEISEKSEIFDDQFSVERPDGSNFTLKIRSTKLEDSAMYFCASSLTNSGPSEFFGPGTRLTVL.

The chain uses TRBV28 and TRBJ2-1; 7 bases agree with TRBD1. The CDR3 totals 13 residues. V shed 6 bases, J shed 4 bases, and the junction held 3 bases outside the gene matches. Germline CDR1 and CDR2: MDHEN and SYDVKM. CDR3 protein: CASSWGQYNEQFF. The CDR3 bases are TGTGCCAGCAGCTGGGGACAGTACAATGAGCAGTTCTTC.

The chain joins TRBV7-9 to TRBJ2-1; 10 bases are a match to TRBD1. This CDR3 contains 14 residues. CDR1 and CDR2 (germline): SEHNR, FQNEAQ (reference sequence). The ends lost 4 bases at V and 6 bases at J; junction bases unmatched: 3. CDR3 sequence (DNA): TGTGCCAGCAGCTCCCGGGACAGGGGCAATGAGCAGTTCTTC. Protein: CASSSRDRGNEQFF.

Comments on this clone: Additional DNA sequences in this sample encode the identical CDR3. The V and J genes are TRBV6-1 and TRBJ2-7, with D possibly TRBD1 on 6 matching bases. Germline V gene data show CDR1 as MNHNS and CDR2 as SASEGT. The V end lost 4 bases, the J end lost 0 bases, and 10 bases lay between the germline ends. This CDR3 is 14 amino acids long. CDR3 DNA: TGTGCCAGCAGTGCAGACAGGAGCTCCTACGAGCAGTACTTC. This encodes CASSADRSSYEQYF.

This clone was counted a single time. The chain links TRBV4-2 to TRBJ2-2, with TRBD2 identical over 7 bases. The CDR3 contains 16 residues. With 0 bases clipped from V and 3 bases from J, the junction kept 4 bases outside the gene matches. Germline lookup yields CDR1 LGHNA and CDR2 YNFKEQ. The CDR3 protein is CASSQEIAGDTGELFF. CDR3 sequence (DNA): TGTGCCAGCAGCCAAGAAATAGCGGGTGACACCGGGGAGCTGTTTTTT.

J is TRBJ2-5 and V is TRBV7-9; TRBD1 agrees at 8 bases. Unmatched junction bases numbered 11, after V lost 5 bases and J lost 0 bases. From germline, CDR1 is SEHNR and CDR2 FQNEAQ (reference sequence). The CDR3 has 17 residues. CDR3 amino acids: CASSPRGLAPYQETQYF. The CDR3, as DNA: TGTGCCAGCAGCCCCAGGGGGCTAGCGCCCTACCAAGAGACCCAGTACTTC.